One and the same sample provided the 13 T cell receptor beta chains below, sequenced in a study of blood T cell repertoires in COVID-19. The data were produced by immunoSEQ multiplex PCR, yet TCRdb's version contains in-frame clones alone and is incomplete. Of under 300,000 clones detected, approximately 92% appear once; the ten largest clones hold 4% to 5%. Sequences were obtained from peripheral blood. Receptors originate from a woman between 40 and 50 years old who had recovered from COVID-19.

CDR3 loop: CASSQDHRGGTGTDTQYF. CDR3 sequence (DNA): TGTGCCAGCAGCCAAGATCATCGGGGGGGGACCGGCACAGATACGCAGTATTTT. The chain links TRBV4-2 to TRBJ2-3; 8 nucleotides agree with TRBD2. V lost 0 bases and J lost 1; bases outside the gene matches: 9. The CDR3 totals 18 residues. Germline CDR1 and CDR2: LGHNA and YNFKEQ.

The V call is TRBV3-1 (or the pseudogene TRBV3-2), the J call TRBJ1-1; a weak D match, TRBD1 (5 bases). The CDR3 contains 13 residues. The germline gives CDR1 LGHDT, CDR2 YNNKEL (reference sequence). Deletions cut 3 bases from V and 9 bases from J, with 14 bases between. The CDR3 sequence: CASSQGGRRQAFF. DNA for the CDR3: TGTGCCAGCAGCCAGGGGGGACGAAGGCAAGCTTTCTTT.

This chain links TRBV5-1 with TRBJ2-5, with 12 bases identical to TRBD2. Germline V gives CDR1 SGHRS, CDR2 YFSETQ. The CDR3 is 15 amino acids. V lost 0 bases to trimming and J lost 5 bases; unmatched junction nucleotides: 2. The CDR3, as DNA: TGCGCCAGCAGCTTGGAACTAGCGGGGGGCGAGACCCAGTACTTC. It is translated as CASSLELAGGETQYF.

The chain is built from TRBV19 and TRBJ2-7; 11 bases are shared with TRBD1. The V and J ends lost 4 bases and 3 bases, in that order; junction bases with no gene match: 5. The CDR3 runs 15 residues. Germline V gene sequence: CDR1 LNHDA, CDR2 SQIVND (reference sequence). The CDR3 bases are TGTGCCAGTAGTAGAACCGGGACAGGGGGCTACGAGCAGTACTTC. Translation gives CASSRTGTGGYEQYF.

The rearrangement joins TRBV6-5 to TRBJ2-1, with TRBD1 as a possible D gene (6 bases). Germline values: CDR1 MNHEY, CDR2 SVGAGI. This CDR3 has 16 amino acids. With 2 bases removed from V and 5 bases from J, the gap between germline ends came to 16 bases. The CDR3 spells CASSYGGRPEDNEQFF. CDR3 DNA sequence: TGTGCCAGCAGTTACGGGGGCCGCCCTGAGGACAATGAGCAGTTCTTC.

CDR3: CASSEASFRGTDTQYF. In DNA, the CDR3 is TGTGCCAGCAGTGAAGCGAGTTTTCGGGGCACAGATACGCAGTATTTT. The chain carries TRBV2 and TRBJ2-3; D gene uncertain. Trimming took 0 bases from V and 1 from J, leaving 11 bases between them. The germline V gene has CDR1 SNHLY and CDR2 FYNNEI. There are 16 residues in the CDR3.

The rearrangement joins TRBV7-9 to TRBJ1-2, with D unclear. This CDR3 comprises 14 residues. V lost 1 base and J 4 bases, leaving 10 bases between the germline ends. CDR1 and CDR2 from the germline V gene are SEHNR and FQNEAQ (reference sequence). The CDR3 loop is CASSLEQPPYGYTF. For the CDR3, the DNA is TGTGCCAGCAGCTTAGAACAGCCCCCCTATGGCTACACCTTC. Full variable domain (outside the CDR3, taken from reference TRBV7-9 and TRBJ1-2): DTGVSQNPRHKITKRGQNVTFRCDPISEHNRLYWYRQTLGQGPEFLTYFQNEAQLEKSRLLSDRFSAERPKGSFSTLEIQRTEQGDSAMYLCASSLEQPPYGYTFGSGTRLTVV.

This clone was seen only once. The V call is TRBV12-3 or TRBV12-4, the J call TRBJ1-1; D is possibly TRBD1 (6 bases). This CDR3 comprises 12 residues. V dropped 2 bases and J dropped 12 bases, with 13 bases sitting between them. The CDR3 nucleotides read TGTGCCAGCAGTTTATCCAGGGGCCCTACTTTCTTT. This codes for CASSLSRGPTFF.

This clone showed up just a few times. The V call is TRBV5-1, the J call TRBJ2-1; 8 bases are a match to TRBD2. Germline assignment: CDR1 SGHRS and CDR2 YFSETQ. Trimming took 0 bases from V and 4 from J; bases not matched to a gene: 6. The CDR3 length is 16 residues. CDR3 DNA sequence: TGCGCCAGCAGCTTGGACCGACTAGCGACTTACAATGAGCAGTTCTTC. It specifies CASSLDRLATYNEQFF.

The V and J genes are TRBV19 and TRBJ1-1, with no clear D. The CDR3 length is 15 residues. CDR1 and CDR2 from the germline V gene are LNHDA and SQIVND (reference sequence). Trimming removed 7 bases at V and 4 bases at J, with 19 bases between. Here the CDR3 reads CASIGQASWFTEAFF. In nucleotides, the CDR3 is TGTGCCAGTATTGGGCAGGCGAGTTGGTTCACTGAAGCTTTCTTT.

The CDR3 nucleotides read TGTGCCAGCAGCCAGAGTCGGAACACCATATATTTT. Amino acid sequence: CASSQSRNTIYF. V gene TRBV3-1 (or the pseudogene TRBV3-2) combines with J gene TRBJ1-3, with unresolved D. CDR3 length: 12 amino acids. In germline, CDR1 is LGHDT, CDR2 YNNKEL (reference sequence). V gave up 3 bases and J gave up 7 bases, with 7 bases separating them.

V usage is TRBV28 and J usage is TRBJ2-7, with TRBD2 matching over 10 bases. The germline gives CDR1 MDHEN, CDR2 SYDVKM. The CDR3 runs 14 residues. V lost 8 bases and J lost 2; bases outside the gene matches: 6. The CDR3 nucleotides read TGTGCCAGCGGTCTAGCGGGAGTTCCCTACGAGCAGTACGTC. It specifies CASGLAGVPYEQYV.

The CDR3 nucleotides read TGTGCCACCAGCAGAGATAAGGGTGCGGGGGGGCTCGAGACCCAGTACTTC. As protein: CATSRDKGAGGLETQYF. The V gene is TRBV15, the J gene TRBJ2-5, with 9 bases identical to TRBD2. CDR3 size: 17 residues. Trimming at V came to 0 bases and at J to 5 bases, leaving 10 bases not matched to a gene. Per germline, CDR1 LNHNV and CDR2 YYDKDF (reference sequence). The full variable domain, in which reference TRBV15 and TRBJ2-5 provide the parts outside the CDR3, is DAMVIQNPRYQVTQFGKPVTLSCSQTLNHNVMYWYQQKSSQAPKLLFHYYDKDFNNEADTPDNFQSRRPNTSFCFLDIRSPGLGDTAMYLCATSRDKGAGGLETQYFGPGTRLLVL.